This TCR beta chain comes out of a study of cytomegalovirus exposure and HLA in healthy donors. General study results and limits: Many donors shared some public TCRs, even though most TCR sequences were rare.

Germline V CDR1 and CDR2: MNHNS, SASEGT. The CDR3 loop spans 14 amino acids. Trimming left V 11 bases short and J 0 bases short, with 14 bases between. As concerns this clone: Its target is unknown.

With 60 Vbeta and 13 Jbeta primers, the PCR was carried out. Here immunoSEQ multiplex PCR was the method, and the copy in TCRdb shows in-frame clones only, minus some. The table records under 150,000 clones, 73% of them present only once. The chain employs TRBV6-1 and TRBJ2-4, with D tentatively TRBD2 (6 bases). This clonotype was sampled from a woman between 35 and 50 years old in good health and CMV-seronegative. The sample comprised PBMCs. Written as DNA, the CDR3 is TGTGCCGCGCTCGGCGGGGTAGCCAAAAACATTCAGTACTTC. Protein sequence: CAALGGVAKNIQYF.